This T cell receptor beta chain was recovered during a study of OX40 agonist ivuxolimab in advanced cancers. At the level of the study: Every patient in dose escalation had hepatocellular carcinoma, melanoma, renal cell or head and neck cancer.

A word on this clone: Its antigen is not known.

Autoimmune disease history or systemic immunosuppression was exclusionary. Study-level results: Undetermined was the antigen specificity of the expanded peripheral T cells. Within 6 weeks, CD4+ and CD8+ blood T cells expanded clonally at 0.1 to 3.0 mg/kg.

Profiled with immunoSEQ multiplex PCR; TCRdb holds only in-frame clones, not every one. The sample carries under 95,000 clones, approximately 80% recorded once. This receptor was taken from an adult with an advanced solid tumor such as melanoma, head and neck, liver or kidney cancer. Source: CD4+ or CD8+ T cells sorted from blood, taken in a trial of the OX40 agonist ivuxolimab.

CDR3 nucleotide sequence: TGTGCCAGTCGACAGGGTATAACCGGGGAGCTGTTTTTT. Protein: CASRQGITGELFF. The chain joins TRBV2 to TRBJ2-2, with 7 bases aligning to TRBD1. The CDR3 runs 13 residues. Germline V CDR1 and CDR2: SNHLY, FYNNEI. V lost 9 bases and J lost 5; bases outside the gene matches: 6.